Below are 25 T cell receptor beta chains sequenced from a single sample in a study of CD8 T cells in Susac syndrome. A quantity of roughly 0.5 to 1 ug RNA underwent reverse transcription using random hexamers. TCRdb re-derived calls from the immunoSEQ multiplex PCR reads in MiXCR, one entry per CDR3 protein. This table has about 250,000 distinct CDR3 sequences, around 93% appearing once. The sample taken for sequencing was CD4+ T cells from PBMCs. All receptors come from a human donor with multiple sclerosis.

The chain uses TRBV28 and TRBJ1-4; maybe TRBD1 (5 bases). This CDR3 has 11 residues. CDR1 MDHEN and CDR2 SYDVKM come from the germline V gene. V lost 2 bases to trimming and J lost 10 bases, with 5 bases between them. Here the CDR3 DNA reads TGTGCCAGCAGTTTAGGGGGAAAACTGTTTTTT. Its protein product is CASSLGGKLFF. The whole variable domain, filled in from reference TRBV28 and TRBJ1-4, reads DVKVTQSSRYLVKRTGEKVFLECVQDMDHENMFWYRQDPGLGLRLIYFSYDVKMKEKGDIPEGYSVSREKKERFSLILESASTNQTSMYLCASSLGGKLFFGSGTQLSVL.

The CDR3 DNA reads as TGTGCCAGCAGCCCGCTAGCGGGGCAGGGCGAGCAGTACTTC. Protein sequence: CASSPLAGQGEQYF. The chain uses TRBV7-3 and TRBJ2-7, with 9 bases matching TRBD2. The CDR3 is 14 amino acids. With V trimmed by 5 bases and J by 6 bases, 8 bases remained unmatched. CDR1 is SGHTA and CDR2 is FQGTGA in the germline V gene.

V and J are TRBV7-2 and TRBJ1-5; D might be TRBD1 (5 bases). V was trimmed by 4 bases and J by 4 bases, leaving 11 bases between them. The CDR3 contains 14 residues. Germline CDR1 SGHTA, CDR2 FQGNSA. The CDR3: CASSSQAGNQPQHF. For the CDR3, the DNA is TGTGCCAGCAGCTCCCAAGCAGGGAATCAGCCCCAGCATTTT.

This clonotype appeared once. V and J are TRBV19 and TRBJ1-1; perhaps TRBD1 as D (6 bases). Germline loops: CDR1 LNHDA, CDR2 SQIVND (reference sequence). Trimming removed 6 bases from V and 1 base from J, with 18 bases in between. The CDR3 has 16 residues. The CDR3 is CASSHSPGHPNTEAFF. Written as DNA, the CDR3 is TGTGCCAGTAGCCACTCCCCGGGACACCCGAACACTGAAGCTTTCTTT. Filled out from reference TRBV19 and TRBJ1-1, the complete variable domain reads DGGITQSPKYLFRKEGQNVTLSCEQNLNHDAMYWYRQDPGQGLRLIYYSQIVNDFQKGDIAEGYSVSREKKESFPLTVTSAQKNPTAFYLCASSHSPGHPNTEAFFGQGTRLTVV.

The rearrangement uses TRBV18 and TRBJ2-1; D ambiguous. The germline CDR1 and CDR2 sequences are KGHSH and LQKENI. The CDR3 spans 16 residues. The germline V and J ends were trimmed by 0 bases and 7 bases, with 16 bases remaining between them. CDR3 region: CASSPPGPNSINEQFF. The DNA for the CDR3 is TGTGCCAGCTCACCACCCGGACCGAATTCAATAAATGAGCAGTTCTTC.

The chain uses TRBV6-4 and TRBJ1-3; D is possibly TRBD1 (5 bases). V lost 6 bases, J lost 11 bases, and 17 bases lay in between. CDR1 and CDR2 from the germline V gene are MRHNA and SNTAGT. The CDR3 has 13 residues. In DNA form, the CDR3 reads TGTGCCAGCAGAGCCGACCTGGGGACCCCCATATATTTT. This translates into CASRADLGTPIYF.

In this sample, this clonotype turned up once. The V call is TRBV7-8, the J call TRBJ1-2; D uncertain. This CDR3 is built from 16 residues. V dropped 0 bases and J dropped 0 bases, with 11 bases sitting between them. Germline CDR1 is SGHVS and CDR2 is FQNEAQ. CDR3 residues: CASSLASQTANYGYTF. The CDR3 DNA follows: TGTGCCAGCAGCTTAGCTTCCCAGACCGCTAACTATGGCTACACCTTC.

This chain connects TRBV24-1 to TRBJ2-4, with TRBD2 as a possible D gene (5 bases). The CDR3 consists of 15 residues. Germline CDR1 reads KGHDR; CDR2 reads SFDVKD. Trimming removed 11 bases from V and 7 bases from J, with 23 bases in between. CDR3 residues: CASSPSSGSTNIQYF. The CDR3 DNA reads TGTGCCAGTTCCCCCAGCAGCGGCAGCACTAACATTCAGTACTTC.

Details on this clonotype: One junction end does not reproduce the germline sequence, and a read error may be involved. V and J are TRBV19 and TRBJ1-1; 9 bases agree with TRBD1. Germline V lookup: CDR1 LNHDA, CDR2 SQIVND (reference sequence). CDR3 length equals 15 residues. The CDR3 bases are TGTGCCAGTAGTGGTACCGGGACAGGGAACACTGAAGCTTCCTTT. Translation: CASSGTGTGNTEASF.

The chain carries TRBV9 and TRBJ2-5; D gene ambiguous. Germline V lookup: CDR1 SGDLS, CDR2 YYNGEE. Trimming took 0 bases from V and 7 from J, leaving 7 bases between them. This CDR3 has 12 amino acids. This CDR3 reads CASSVGSGTQYF. The CDR3 coding sequence is TGTGCCAGCAGCGTAGGGTCAGGGACCCAGTACTTC.

V and J are TRBV30 and TRBJ1-2, with 9 positions matching TRBD1. This CDR3 contains 14 residues. Germline CDR1 GTSNPN, CDR2 SVGIG (reference sequence). V gave up 0 bases and J gave up 8 bases; unmatched junction bases: 7. Here the CDR3 reads CAWSVTSGQGGYTF. The CDR3 region has the DNA TGTGCCTGGAGTGTAACTTCGGGACAGGGAGGCTACACCTTC.

This chain connects TRBV5-1 to TRBJ2-5; tentative D call: TRBD2 (6 bases). Trimming shortened V by 5 bases and J by 5 bases, and 10 bases separated the two germline ends. Germline CDR1 reads SGHRS; CDR2 reads YFSETQ. The CDR3 consists of 12 residues. CDR3 protein: CASRAGSETQYF. CDR3 bases: TGCGCCAGCAGGGCGGGGTCGGAGACCCAGTACTTC.

The rearrangement uses TRBV5-1 and TRBJ1-1; D ambiguous. Germline V gene data show CDR1 as SGHRS and CDR2 as YFSETQ. This CDR3 has 13 amino acids. V was pared by 1 base and J by 3 bases, with 7 bases between. As DNA, the CDR3 is TGCGCCAGCAGCTTGACGAGCGACACTGAAGCTTTCTTT. Protein: CASSLTSDTEAFF.

This sequence joins TRBV19 and TRBJ1-2; 9 bases are a match to TRBD1. CDR1 LNHDA and CDR2 SQIVND come from the germline V gene (reference sequence). The CDR3 loop spans 15 amino acids. Trimming took 2 bases from V and 8 from J; bases not matched to a gene: 9. The CDR3 DNA reads TGTGCCAGTAGTATAACCGGACAGGGGAGTGAAGGCTACACCTTC. As protein: CASSITGQGSEGYTF.

This sequence joins TRBV12-3 or TRBV12-4 and TRBJ2-1; D uncertain. The ends were cut back, 1 base at V and 9 bases at J, with 4 bases in the middle. This CDR3 spans 11 amino acids. The CDR3 bases are TGTGCCAGCAGTTTAGTGGTTGAGCAGTTCTTC. Translation gives CASSLVVEQFF.

This clonotype was found once. In DNA form, the CDR3 reads TGCGCCAGCAGCCCAAGACTAGCGGGAGAAACCTACGAGCAGTACTTC. Protein product: CASSPRLAGETYEQYF. The rearrangement uses TRBV5-1 and TRBJ2-7, with 12 bases lining up with TRBD2. V was clipped by 4 bases and J by 2 bases; unmatched bases: 7. This CDR3 spans 16 amino acids. Germline V CDR1 and CDR2: SGHRS, YFSETQ.

The gene calls are TRBV6-6 and TRBJ1-1, with a possible D match to TRBD1 (6 bases). This CDR3 is 16 amino acids long. Trimming took off 8 bases at V and 0 bases at J, with 19 bases between the two ends. Germline V gene sequence: CDR1 MNHNY, CDR2 SVGAGI (reference sequence). CDR3 region: CASHRETAYMNTEAFF. CDR3 sequence (DNA): TGTGCCAGCCACAGGGAGACAGCATATATGAACACTGAAGCTTTCTTT.

The chain uses TRBV20-1 and TRBJ1-2; 7 bases map to TRBD1. Germline values: CDR1 DFQATT, CDR2 SNEGSKA (reference sequence). CDR3 length: 12 amino acids. V trimming: 2 bases; J trimming: 6 bases; junction bases outside the gene matches: 3. CDR3 DNA sequence: TGCAGTGCTAGAAACAGGGGTCATGGCTACACCTTC. The encoded protein is CSARNRGHGYTF.

The chain couples TRBV1 to TRBJ1-4. TRBV1 is classified as a pseudogene. The length of the CDR3 is 15 residues. The CDR3 loop reads CTSSQDSVDGQHRFF. CDR3 in DNA: TGCACCAGCAGCCAAGATTCTGTGGATGGGCAGCACCGTTTTTTT.

The chain uses TRBV3-1 and TRBJ2-7, with 7 nucleotides matching TRBD1. With V trimmed by 3 bases and J by 7 bases, 6 bases remained unmatched. Looked up from germline, CDR1 is LGHDT and CDR2 is YNNKEL (reference sequence). The CDR3 has 13 residues. The CDR3, as DNA: TGTGCCAGCAGCCACCGGACAGGTCGGGAGCAGTACTTC. Translating it yields CASSHRTGREQYF.

J is TRBJ2-6 and V is TRBV19; the match to TRBD1 covers 9 bases. Trimming at V came to 7 bases and at J to 4 bases, leaving 11 bases not matched to a gene. The CDR3 is 17 amino acids. Per the germline V gene, CDR1 is LNHDA and CDR2 is SQIVND (reference sequence). CDR3 protein: CASIPGQGRLGANVLTF. The CDR3 DNA is TGTGCCAGTATCCCGGGACAGGGCCGATTGGGGGCCAACGTCCTGACTTTC.

V usage is TRBV19 and J usage is TRBJ2-2; TRBD2 agrees at 7 bases. Germline V gene data show CDR1 as LNHDA and CDR2 as SQIVND (reference sequence). Unmatched junction bases numbered 6, after V lost 4 bases and J lost 4 bases. This CDR3 is built from 15 residues. The CDR3: CASSSAGVGTGELFF. The CDR3 region has the DNA TGTGCCAGTAGTAGTGCGGGGGTAGGCACCGGGGAGCTGTTTTTT.

The rearrangement links TRBV24-1 to TRBJ1-1, with D unresolved. The CDR3 is 13 amino acids. Trimming took off 7 bases at V and 1 base at J, with 9 bases between the two ends. The germline V gene has CDR1 KGHDR and CDR2 SFDVKD. The CDR3 region is CATSDQANTEAFF. The DNA of the CDR3 is TGTGCCACCAGCGACCAAGCGAACACTGAAGCTTTCTTT.

This chain uses TRBV5-1 with TRBJ2-5, with 9 bases fitting TRBD1. V gave up 5 bases and J gave up 5 bases; unmatched junction bases: 4. Germline V CDR1 and CDR2: SGHRS, YFSETQ. CDR3 length equals 13 residues. The CDR3 bases are TGCGCCAGCAGGGGACAGGGTCCTGAGACCCAGTACTTC. This encodes CASRGQGPETQYF. Full variable domain (outside the CDR3, taken from reference TRBV5-1 and TRBJ2-5): KAGVTQTPRYLIKTRGQQVTLSCSPISGHRSVSWYQQTPGQGLQFLFEYFSETQRNKGNFPGRFSGRQFSNSRSEMNVSTLELGDSALYLCASRGQGPETQYFGPGTRLLVL.

This rearrangement joins TRBV30 to TRBJ1-4, with no clear D. Germline V CDR1 and CDR2: GTSNPN, SVGIG (reference sequence). The CDR3 covers 13 residues. V shed 5 bases and J shed 9 bases, with 16 bases lying between them. The CDR3 loop reads CAWCSTEIKKLFF. In DNA form, the CDR3 reads TGTGCCTGGTGTTCGACCGAGATCAAAAAACTGTTTTTT.